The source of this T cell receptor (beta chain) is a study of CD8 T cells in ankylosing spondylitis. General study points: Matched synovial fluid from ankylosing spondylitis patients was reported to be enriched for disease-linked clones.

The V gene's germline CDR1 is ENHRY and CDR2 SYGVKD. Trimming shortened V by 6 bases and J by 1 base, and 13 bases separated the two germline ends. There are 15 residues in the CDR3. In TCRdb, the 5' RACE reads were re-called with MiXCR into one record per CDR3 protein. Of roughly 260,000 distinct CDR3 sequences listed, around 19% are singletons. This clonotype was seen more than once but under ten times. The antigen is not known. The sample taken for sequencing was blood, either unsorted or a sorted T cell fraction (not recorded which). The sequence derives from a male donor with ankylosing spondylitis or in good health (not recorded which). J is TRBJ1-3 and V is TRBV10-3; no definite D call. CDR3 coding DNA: TGTGCCATCAGCGCCTCCGGGTCTTCTGGAAACACCATATATTTT. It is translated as CAISASGSSGNTIYF.